The 14 T cell receptor beta chains below come from one sample, sequenced in a study of T-cell memory formation after mild COVID-19. TCRdb redid the calling of the 5' RACE reads with MiXCR, one entry per CDR3 protein. The table records a few hundred thousand distinct CDR3 sequences, about a sixth of them present only once. Sequenced input: PBMCs or a T cell subset sorted from them (not recorded which). The receptors here all came from a young man who had mild COVID-19 (a few samples of this study predate the infection). Cell type and time point are not known.

The rearrangement uses TRBV7-6 and TRBJ1-1; 10 bases line up with TRBD1. The CDR3 consists of 15 residues. Germline CDR1 and CDR2: SGHVS and FNYEAQ. Trimming at V came to 2 bases and at J to 5 bases, leaving 5 bases not matched to a gene. CDR3 sequence (DNA): TGTGCCAGCAGCTTAACAGGACAGGGGGGGACTGAAGCTTTCTTT. Protein product: CASSLTGQGGTEAFF.

The chain has TRBV5-1 and TRBJ2-1, with TRBD1 matching 8 bases. Germline-derived CDR1 and CDR2 are SGHRS and YFSETQ. J lost 2 bases, V lost 4 bases, and 8 bases had no gene match. The CDR3 sequence is 16 residues long. CDR3 sequence reads: CASSPRQGRTYNEQFF. CDR3 bases: TGCGCCAGCAGCCCCCGACAGGGGAGGACCTACAATGAGCAGTTCTTC.

V is TRBV5-1 and J is TRBJ1-4; D gene uncertain. From germline, CDR1 is SGHRS and CDR2 YFSETQ. This CDR3 region has 15 residues. V lost 0 bases to trimming and J lost 8 bases, with 14 bases between them. CDR3 sequence reads: CASSLGSGNGEKLFF. CDR3 in DNA: TGCGCCAGCAGCTTGGGATCGGGGAATGGGGAAAAACTGTTTTTT.

This clonotype has a handful of counts. V usage is TRBV12-3 or TRBV12-4 and J usage is TRBJ2-3, with D perhaps TRBD1 or TRBD2 (5 bases each). The ends were cut back, 7 bases at V and 1 base at J, with 18 bases in the middle. The CDR3 consists of 16 residues. CDR3 loop: CASNQGRTRRTDTQYF. CDR3 nucleotide sequence: TGTGCCAGCAACCAGGGACGAACCAGGCGCACAGATACGCAGTATTTT.

This clonotype was counted many times. The chain uses TRBV28 and TRBJ1-4, with D possibly being TRBD1 (5 bases). Trimming left V 5 bases short and J 6 bases short, with 19 bases between. There are 16 residues in the CDR3. The germline V gene encodes CDR1 MDHEN and CDR2 SYDVKM. CDR3 in DNA: TGTGCCAGCAGTCTAATCCCGGGAGGGGTTTATGAAAAACTGTTTTTT. Protein product: CASSLIPGGVYEKLFF.

This clonotype was counted between two and nine times. The CDR3 sequence: CASSFRQLNYNEQFF. CDR3 in DNA: TGCGCCAGCAGCTTTAGACAGCTTAACTACAATGAGCAGTTCTTC. This chain joins TRBV5-1 and TRBJ2-1; D possibly corresponds to TRBD1 (5 bases). From germline, CDR1 is SGHRS and CDR2 YFSETQ. The V gene lost 2 bases and the J gene lost 3 bases, with 12 bases spanning the gap. CDR3 length: 15 residues.

V usage is TRBV10-3 and J usage is TRBJ2-1; 13 bases map to TRBD2. The CDR3 is 13 amino acids. J lost 8 bases, V lost 6 bases, and 1 base had no gene match. CDR1 ENHRY and CDR2 SYGVKD come from the germline V gene. CDR3 in amino acids: CAIRGLAGDEQFF. The CDR3 nucleotides read TGTGCCATCAGAGGACTAGCGGGGGATGAGCAGTTCTTC.

The chain couples TRBV12-3 or TRBV12-4 to TRBJ2-1; D gene ambiguous. The V gene lost 6 bases and the J gene lost 9 bases, with 18 bases spanning the gap. The CDR3 is 14 amino acids. CDR3: CASRPSTRLSEQFF. Written as DNA, the CDR3 is TGTGCCAGCAGACCTTCAACCCGCCTCAGTGAGCAGTTCTTC.

The table lists this clonotype with a few counts. The rearrangement uses TRBV2 and TRBJ2-3, with D tentatively TRBD2 (5 bases). V lost 8 bases, J lost 0 bases, and 12 bases lay in between. From germline, CDR1 is SNHLY and CDR2 FYNNEI. The CDR3 runs 14 residues. DNA for the CDR3: TGTGCCAGCTCCAACAGCGGTAGCACAGATACGCAGTATTTT. It translates to CASSNSGSTDTQYF.

The V gene is TRBV7-9, the J gene TRBJ1-1; 7 bases agree with TRBD1. Germline assignment: CDR1 SEHNR and CDR2 FQNEAQ (reference sequence). CDR3 length: 18 amino acids. The V gene end was trimmed by 2 bases and the J gene end by 6 bases; junction bases not matched to a gene: 18. CDR3 amino acids: CASSLWVDYRGILPEAFF. The CDR3 bases are TGTGCCAGCAGCTTATGGGTGGATTACAGGGGAATCCTGCCTGAAGCTTTCTTT.

By sample share, this clonotype is medium-sized. This rearrangement joins TRBV7-2 to TRBJ1-2; 9 bases are a match to TRBD1. The CDR3 contains 14 residues. V lost 2 bases, J lost 4 bases, and 2 bases stayed unmatched. Germline values: CDR1 SGHTA, CDR2 FQGNSA. In DNA form, the CDR3 reads TGTGCCAGCAGCTTACCGACAGGGGGCTATGGCTACACCTTC. Translating gives CASSLPTGGYGYTF.

In its sample, this clonotype was seen a few times. The V and J genes are TRBV5-1 and TRBJ2-7; 13 bases match TRBD2. The ends lost 7 bases at V and 0 bases at J; junction bases unmatched: 10. The CDR3 consists of 17 residues. Per germline, CDR1 SGHRS and CDR2 YFSETQ. CDR3: CASRLTSGGAPSYEQYF. CDR3 DNA: TGCGCCAGCCGCCTAACTAGCGGGGGGGCCCCCTCCTACGAGCAGTACTTC.

The gene calls are TRBV20-1 and TRBJ2-7; D is undetermined. Trimming removed 0 bases at V and 2 bases at J, with 8 bases between. CDR1 is DFQATT, CDR2 SNEGSKA, per germline (reference sequence). CDR3 length: 13 residues. CDR3 protein: CSARDGLTYEQYV. CDR3 DNA: TGCAGTGCTAGAGATGGGCTTACCTACGAGCAGTACGTC.

The CDR3 protein is CSVETGQGLENTIYF. For the CDR3, the DNA is TGCAGCGTAGAGACTGGACAGGGACTGGAAAACACCATATATTTT. The chain is built from TRBV29-1 and TRBJ1-3; 8 bases are shared with TRBD1. The V and J ends lost 6 bases and 6 bases, in that order; junction bases with no gene match: 13. The CDR3 has 15 residues. In germline, CDR1 is SQVTM, CDR2 ANQGSEA.